A selection of T cell receptor beta chains follows, all from one sample in a study of blood T cell repertoires in COVID-19. Clones were read by immunoSEQ multiplex PCR, and TCRdb kept only the in-frame ones, dropping some. Altogether about 21,000 clones are present, 83% being singletons, with the ten largest covering about 6.7%. The sequencing input was peripheral blood. Receptors were obtained from a human donor in a cohort sampled during active COVID-19. Each CDR3 is given with its conserved first and last residue. The order of the fields is D gene, clone size, J gene, V gene, CDR3 DNA, CDR3 protein. The D gene is left open where the match is weak. The size of a clone is reported for some rows only, either as once, few or many, or as a class for expanded clones.

TRBD1	.	TRBJ1-5	TRBV2	TGTGCCAGCAGTGAAGGACAGGGCTGGGGGCCCCAGCATTTT	CASSEGQGWGPQHF
.	.	TRBJ2-1	TRBV19	TGTGCCAGTAGTATTTGGTGGCAGGGAGGGGGCAATGAGCAGTTCTTC	CASSIWWQGGGNEQFF
.	few	TRBJ1-2	TRBV29-1	TGCAGCGTCGCTAAAGGTTCCCAGGGAGGCTACACCTTC	CSVAKGSQGGYTF
TRBD2	.	TRBJ2-2	TRBV7-2	TGTGCCAGCAGCTTAGTACGGGCCCTAGCGGGTACGAACACCGGGGAGCTGTTTTTT	CASSLVRALAGTNTGELFF
TRBD1	.	TRBJ1-1	TRBV2	TGTGCCAGCAAGCTCAGGGGGCAAGCTTTCTTT	CASKLRGQAFF
.	.	TRBJ1-1	TRBV19	TGTGCCAGTAGAGGGGTCGTGACGGATATGAACACTGAAGCTTTCTTT	CASRGVVTDMNTEAFF
.	.	TRBJ1-1	TRBV10-2	TGCGCCAGCAGTGAATTTCCGGTTAACACTGAAGCTTTCTTT	CASSEFPVNTEAFF
TRBD2	.	TRBJ2-7	TRBV5-1	TGCGCCAGCAGCTTCATAGCGGGGCCCTCGGACGAGCAGTACTTC	CASSFIAGPSDEQYF
.	once	TRBJ1-3	TRBV2	TGTGCCAGGAAGGGACAACCTGGCTCTGGAAACACCATATATTTT	CARKGQPGSGNTIYF
TRBD1	.	TRBJ2-5	TRBV5-1	TGCGCCAGCAGCTCCGGACAGGCTCAAGAGACCCAGTACTTC	CASSSGQAQETQYF
.	.	TRBJ2-3	TRBV19	TGTGCCAGTAGTCCCAGGACAACGAGCACAGATACGCAGTATTTT	CASSPRTTSTDTQYF
.	.	TRBJ1-5	TRBV5-5	TGTGCCAGCAGCTTGGGCCCCGAGGGTTTTAGCAATCAGCCCCAGCATTTT	CASSLGPEGFSNQPQHF
TRBD1	.	TRBJ2-7	TRBV10-3	TGTGCCACGGGACAGGGGCAAAGAGGCTACGAGCAGTACTTC	CATGQGQRGYEQYF
.	.	TRBJ2-7	TRBV20-1	TGCAGTGCTAGTTTCCCCAGAGGTTTGGTTTCTTCGGAGCAGTACTTC	CSASFPRGLVSSEQYF
TRBD2	once	TRBJ2-2	TRBV3-1/TRBV3-2	TGTGCCAGCAGCCGACTAGCGGAGTTCGCGAACACCGGGGAGCTGTTTTTT	CASSRLAEFANTGELFF
TRBD1	.	TRBJ1-5	TRBV19	TGTGCCAGTAACCCTTTCGGGACAGAAAATCAGCCCCAGCATTTT	CASNPFGTENQPQHF
.	.	TRBJ1-5	TRBV4-2	TGTGCCAGCAGCCAAGAGGGGCAGGCTCGTAAAAAGCCCCAGCATTTT	CASSQEGQARKKPQHF
.	once	TRBJ2-1	TRBV6-5	TGTGCCAGCAGTCTACAGGGTTACAATGAGCAGTTCTTC	CASSLQGYNEQFF
TRBD1	.	TRBJ2-3	TRBV7-6	TGTGCCAGCAGCTTGGGGGTACAGGGGGCAGATACGCAGTATTTT	CASSLGVQGADTQYF
.	.	TRBJ1-1	TRBV6-4	TGTGCCAGCAGTGACTCGGGGGGGAACACTGAAGCTTTCTTT	CASSDSGGNTEAFF
TRBD2	.	TRBJ2-1	TRBV7-2	TGTGCCAGCAGCCCCCAGGTGGCGGGGGGAAACAATGAGCAGTTCTTC	CASSPQVAGGNNEQFF
.	.	TRBJ2-1	TRBV2	TGTGCCAGCAGTGACCCCCTGGGGGCTGAGCAGTTCTTC	CASSDPLGAEQFF
TRBD1	few	TRBJ1-5	TRBV28	TGTGCCAGCAGCACGGGACAGGGTAGGTTCGGCAATCAGCCCCAGCATTTT	CASSTGQGRFGNQPQHF
.	.	TRBJ1-2	TRBV9	TGTGCCAGCAGCGTAACAGGAAATGGCTACACCTTC	CASSVTGNGYTF
TRBD1	.	TRBJ2-1	TRBV5-8	TGTGCCAGCAGCTCCCGGGACAGGGCTCAGAATGAGCAGTTCTTC	CASSSRDRAQNEQFF
.	.	TRBJ1-6	TRBV7-2	TGTGCCAGCAGCGGCGGGGACGGTGCTAATTCACCCCTCCACTTT	CASSGGDGANSPLHF
TRBD2	.	TRBJ2-1	TRBV11-3	TGTGCCAGCAGCTGGACTAGCGGGGGGCCCCGTTCTAACAATGAGCAGTTCTTC	CASSWTSGGPRSNNEQFF
TRBD1	.	TRBJ2-7	TRBV3-1/TRBV3-2	TGTGCCAGCAGGTCCACAGGGGCCGGGACCTACGAGCAGTACTTC	CASRSTGAGTYEQYF
.	.	TRBJ1-1	TRBV6-2/TRBV6-3	TGTGCCAGCAGTTACGGTCTCATGGCGGGGACTGAAGCTTTCTTT	CASSYGLMAGTEAFF
.	.	TRBJ2-7	TRBV14	TGTGCCAGCAGCCAAGATATAGGGGGTAATGAGCAGTACTTC	CASSQDIGGNEQYF
TRBD1	.	TRBJ1-2	TRBV5-1	TGCGCCAGCAGCTTAGGCCTTGGACAGGAGAAGAACTATGGCTACACCTTC	CASSLGLGQEKNYGYTF
.	.	TRBJ1-3	TRBV6-4	TGTGCCAGCAGTGACGGCAGCTCTGGAAACACCATATATTTT	CASSDGSSGNTIYF
TRBD1	.	TRBJ1-2	TRBV28	TGTGCCAGCAGTTCTACAGGACAGGGGGCGGGAGGCTACACCTTC	CASSSTGQGAGGYTF
TRBD1	medium-sized	TRBJ2-1	TRBV11-2	TGTGCCAGCAGCTTCACAGGGGTCGGAGAGCAGTTCTTC	CASSFTGVGEQFF
.	few	TRBJ1-2	TRBV28	TGTGCCAGCAGTTTGGGCACAACTAACTATGGCTACACCTTC	CASSLGTTNYGYTF
.	.	TRBJ1-6	TRBV5-5	TGTGCCAGCAGCTTGGACTCGAGGACAGTTATTAATTCACCCCTCCACTTT	CASSLDSRTVINSPLHF
.	.	TRBJ1-6	TRBV28	TGTGCCAGCATCCCGGACAGCTATAATTCACCCCTCCACTTT	CASIPDSYNSPLHF
.	.	TRBJ1-1	TRBV4-2	TGTGCCAGCAGCCAAGAGGCAATGAACACTGAAGCTTTCTTT	CASSQEAMNTEAFF
TRBD1	.	TRBJ2-7	TRBV10-3	TGTGCCACCTCCGGGACAGCTCACTACGAGCAGTACTTC	CATSGTAHYEQYF
TRBD1	.	TRBJ1-1	TRBV7-9	TGTGCCAGCAGCCTCGACAGGGGGGCGGCTTTCTTT	CASSLDRGAAFF
TRBD1	.	TRBJ2-7	TRBV10-3	TGTGCCATCAGTGGGGACAGGGGGTTTCCCTACGAGCAGTACTTC	CAISGDRGFPYEQYF
.	.	TRBJ1-1	TRBV6-5	TGTGCCAGCAGACCCTCTCCGGGATCGGAAGCTTTCTTT	CASRPSPGSEAFF